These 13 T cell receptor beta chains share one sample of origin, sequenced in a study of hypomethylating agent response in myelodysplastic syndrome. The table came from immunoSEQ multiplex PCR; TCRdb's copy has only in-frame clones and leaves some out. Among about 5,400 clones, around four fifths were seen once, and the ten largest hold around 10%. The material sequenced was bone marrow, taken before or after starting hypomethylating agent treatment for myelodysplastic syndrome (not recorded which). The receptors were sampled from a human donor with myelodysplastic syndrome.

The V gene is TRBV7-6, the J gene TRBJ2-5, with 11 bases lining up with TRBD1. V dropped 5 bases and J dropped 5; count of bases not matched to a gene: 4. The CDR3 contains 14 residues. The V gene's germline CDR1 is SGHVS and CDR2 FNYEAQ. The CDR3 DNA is TGTGCCAGCAGCCTCGGACAGGGGGCGGAGACCCAGTACTTC. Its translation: CASSLGQGAETQYF.

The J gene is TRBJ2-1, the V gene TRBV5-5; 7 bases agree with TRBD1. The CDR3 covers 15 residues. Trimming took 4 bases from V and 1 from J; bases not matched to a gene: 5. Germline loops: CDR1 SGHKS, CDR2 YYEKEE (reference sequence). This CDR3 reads CASSLRDRSYNEQFF. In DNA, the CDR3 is TGTGCCAGCAGCCTCCGGGACAGATCCTACAATGAGCAGTTCTTC.

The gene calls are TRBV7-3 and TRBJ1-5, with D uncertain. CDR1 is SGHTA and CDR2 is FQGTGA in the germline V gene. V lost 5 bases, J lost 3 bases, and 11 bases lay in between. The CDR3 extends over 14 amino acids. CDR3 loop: CASSVAIANQPQHF. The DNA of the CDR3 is TGTGCCAGCAGCGTGGCGATAGCCAATCAGCCCCAGCATTTT.

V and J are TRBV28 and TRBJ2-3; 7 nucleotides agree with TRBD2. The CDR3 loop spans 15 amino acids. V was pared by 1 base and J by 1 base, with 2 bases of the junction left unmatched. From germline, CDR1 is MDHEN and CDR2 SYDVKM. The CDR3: CASSLYREGTDTQYF. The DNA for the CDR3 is TGTGCCAGCAGTTTATACCGGGAGGGCACAGATACGCAGTATTTT.

The DNA for the CDR3 is TGCGCCAGCAGCCTGGGAGGAGGCACAGATACGCAGTATTTT. Protein: CASSLGGGTDTQYF. The J gene is TRBJ2-3, the V gene TRBV5-1; tentatively, D is TRBD2 (6 bases). Trimming removed 4 bases at V and 1 base at J, with 10 bases between. The CDR3 spans 14 residues. Germline values: CDR1 SGHRS, CDR2 YFSETQ.

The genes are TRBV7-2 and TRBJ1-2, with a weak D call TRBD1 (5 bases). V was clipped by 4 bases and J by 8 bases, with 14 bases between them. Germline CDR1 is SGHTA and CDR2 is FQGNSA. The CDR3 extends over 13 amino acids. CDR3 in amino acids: CASSSQGRGGYTF. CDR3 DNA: TGTGCCAGCAGCTCTCAGGGCAGAGGGGGCTACACCTTC.

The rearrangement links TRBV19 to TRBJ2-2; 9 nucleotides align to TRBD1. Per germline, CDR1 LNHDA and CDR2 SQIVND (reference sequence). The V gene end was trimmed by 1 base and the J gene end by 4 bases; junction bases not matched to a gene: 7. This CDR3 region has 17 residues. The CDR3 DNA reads TGTGCCAGTAGTATAGTCCCGGGACAGGGTCGCACCGGGGAGCTGTTTTTT. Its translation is CASSIVPGQGRTGELFF.

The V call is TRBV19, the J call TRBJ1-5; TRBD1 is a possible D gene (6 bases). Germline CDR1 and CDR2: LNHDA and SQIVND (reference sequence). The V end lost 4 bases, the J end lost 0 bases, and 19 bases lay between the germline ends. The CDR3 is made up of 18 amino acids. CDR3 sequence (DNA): TGTGCCAGTAGTACCTGGACAGAGTTAGATTATAGCAATCAGCCCCAGCATTTT. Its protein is CASSTWTELDYSNQPQHF. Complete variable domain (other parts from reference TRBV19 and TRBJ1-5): DGGITQSPKYLFRKEGQNVTLSCEQNLNHDAMYWYRQDPGQGLRLIYYSQIVNDFQKGDIAEGYSVSREKKESFPLTVTSAQKNPTAFYLCASSTWTELDYSNQPQHFGDGTRLSIL.

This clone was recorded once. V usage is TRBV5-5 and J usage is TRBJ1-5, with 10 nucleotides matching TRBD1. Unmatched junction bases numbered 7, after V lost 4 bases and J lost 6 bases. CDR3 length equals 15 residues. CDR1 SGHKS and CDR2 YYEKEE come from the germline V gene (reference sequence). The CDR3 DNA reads TGTGCCAGCAGCGAGGGACAGGGGTTCAGTCAGCCCCAGCATTTT. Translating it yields CASSEGQGFSQPQHF.

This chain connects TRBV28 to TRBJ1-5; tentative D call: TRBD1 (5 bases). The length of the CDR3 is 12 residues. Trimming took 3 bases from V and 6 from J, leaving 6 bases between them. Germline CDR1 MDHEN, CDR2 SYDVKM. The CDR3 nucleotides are TGTGCCAGCAGTTTGGGGGGTCAGCCCCAGCATTTT. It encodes CASSLGGQPQHF.

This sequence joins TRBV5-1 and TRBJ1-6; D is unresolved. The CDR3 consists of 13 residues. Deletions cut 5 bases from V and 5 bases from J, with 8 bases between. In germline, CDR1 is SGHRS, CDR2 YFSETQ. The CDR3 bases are TGCGCCAGCAGGGTCGGCGATAATTCACCCCTCCACTTT. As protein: CASRVGDNSPLHF.

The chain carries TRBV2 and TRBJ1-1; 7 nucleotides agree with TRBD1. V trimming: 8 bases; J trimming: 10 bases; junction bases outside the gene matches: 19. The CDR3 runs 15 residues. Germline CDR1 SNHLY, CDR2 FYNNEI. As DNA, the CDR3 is TGTGCCAGCCATGACAGGGAGGTAATCCGATTAGGAGCTTTCTTT. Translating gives CASHDREVIRLGAFF. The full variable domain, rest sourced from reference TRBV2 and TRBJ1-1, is EPEVTQTPSHQVTQMGQEVILRCVPISNHLYFYWYRQILGQKVEFLVSFYNNEISEKSEIFDDQFSVERPDGSNFTLKIRSTKLEDSAMYFCASHDREVIRLGAFFGQGTRLTVV.

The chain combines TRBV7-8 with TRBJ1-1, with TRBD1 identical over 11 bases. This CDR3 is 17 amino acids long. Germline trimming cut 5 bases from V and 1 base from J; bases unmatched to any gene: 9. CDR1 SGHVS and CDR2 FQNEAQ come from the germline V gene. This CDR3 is CASSLIGGTGGNTEAFF. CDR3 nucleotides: TGTGCCAGCAGCCTTATAGGGGGGACAGGGGGGAACACTGAAGCTTTCTTT.